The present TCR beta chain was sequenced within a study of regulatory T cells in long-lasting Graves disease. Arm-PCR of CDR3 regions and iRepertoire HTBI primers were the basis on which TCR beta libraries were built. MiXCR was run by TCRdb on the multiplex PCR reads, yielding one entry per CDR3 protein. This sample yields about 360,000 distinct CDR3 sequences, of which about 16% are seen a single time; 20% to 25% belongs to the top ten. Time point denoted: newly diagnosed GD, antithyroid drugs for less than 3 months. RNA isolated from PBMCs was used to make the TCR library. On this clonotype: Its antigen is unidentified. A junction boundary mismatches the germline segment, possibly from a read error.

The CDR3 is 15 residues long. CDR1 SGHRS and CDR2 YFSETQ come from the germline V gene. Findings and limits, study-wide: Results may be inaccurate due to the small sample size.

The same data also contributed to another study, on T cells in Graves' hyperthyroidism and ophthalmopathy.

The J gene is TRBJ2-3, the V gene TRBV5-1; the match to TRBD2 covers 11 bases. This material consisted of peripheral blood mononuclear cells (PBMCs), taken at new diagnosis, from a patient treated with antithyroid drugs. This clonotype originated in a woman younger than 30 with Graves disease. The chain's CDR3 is CASSLAGGILDTQYF. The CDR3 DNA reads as TGTGCCAGCAGCTTAGCGGGGGGGATATTAGATACGCAGTATTTT.